The next 26 T cell receptor beta chains were all read from a single sample in a study of T cells after yellow fever vaccination. TCRdb called the 5' RACE reads again in MiXCR, with one record for every CDR3 protein. The sample has hundreds of thousands of distinct CDR3 sequences, around a sixth seen once. The sequencing used PBMCs, collected before the yellow fever booster vaccination. These receptors were collected from a man aged 18 to 35 who received the YFV17D yellow fever vaccine.

The chain is built from TRBV6-2 or TRBV6-3 and TRBJ2-1, with 9 bases lining up with TRBD2. CDR1 and CDR2 from the germline V gene are MNHEY and SVGEGT. V shed 5 bases, J shed 4 bases, and the junction held 9 bases outside the gene matches. This CDR3 spans 16 amino acids. In DNA, the CDR3 is TGTGCCAGCAGTCCAGGGTCTAGCGGGGAATACAATGAGCAGTTCTTC. Protein sequence: CASSPGSSGEYNEQFF.

The genes are TRBV6-1 and TRBJ1-2; 8 positions match TRBD1. V lost 8 bases, J lost 10 bases, and 9 bases stayed unmatched. CDR3 length equals 12 residues. CDR1 and CDR2 from the germline V gene are MNHNS and SASEGT. The CDR3 sequence: CASVWDRSDYTF. CDR3 coding DNA: TGTGCCAGCGTCTGGGACAGGTCGGACTACACCTTC.

The rearrangement uses TRBV5-1 and TRBJ1-6; tentative D call: TRBD1 (6 bases). V lost 4 bases and J 3 bases, leaving 11 bases between the germline ends. This CDR3 contains 15 residues. Germline CDR1 SGHRS, CDR2 YFSETQ. CDR3 coding DNA: TGCGCCAGCAGCCGACAGGAGTACTATAATTCACCCCTCCACTTT. It codes for CASSRQEYYNSPLHF.

The chain uses TRBV6-5 and TRBJ1-5; maybe TRBD1 (5 bases). The germline V and J ends were trimmed by 0 bases and 6 bases, with 12 bases remaining between them. This CDR3 region has 15 residues. Germline assignment: CDR1 MNHEY and CDR2 SVGAGI. The CDR3 is CASSYSGQGSQPQHF. CDR3 bases: TGTGCCAGCAGTTACTCAGGTCAGGGAAGTCAGCCCCAGCATTTT.

This clonotype was seen at least ten times. The chain uses TRBV4-2 and TRBJ2-1; TRBD2 is a possible D gene (5 bases). The germline V gene has CDR1 LGHNA and CDR2 YNFKEQ. V was shortened by 1 base and J by 7 bases, with 5 bases between the two germline ends. There are 12 residues in the CDR3. This chain's CDR3 is CASSQGGNEQFF. The CDR3 DNA is TGTGCCAGCAGCCAAGGAGGGAATGAGCAGTTCTTC.

J is TRBJ1-1 and V is TRBV18; D not resolved. The CDR3 is made up of 11 amino acids. The V gene's germline CDR1 is KGHSH and CDR2 LQKENI. V lost 4 bases and J lost 4, with 4 bases in between. CDR3 nucleotides: TGTGCCAGCTCACGAAGCACTGAAGCTTTCTTT. This sequence encodes CASSRSTEAFF.

This rearrangement joins TRBV24-1 to TRBJ2-1; TRBD2 aligns across 8 bases. Germline V gene data show CDR1 as KGHDR and CDR2 as SFDVKD. J was trimmed by 6 bases and V by 7 bases; bases with no gene match: 4. The CDR3 has 13 residues. The CDR3 protein is CATSLAGGNEQFF. CDR3 nucleotides: TGTGCCACCAGCCTAGCGGGCGGCAATGAGCAGTTCTTC.

This chain uses TRBV5-1 with TRBJ1-6; possibly TRBD1 for D (6 bases). This CDR3 comprises 17 residues. Germline-derived CDR1 and CDR2 are SGHRS and YFSETQ. V gave up 0 bases and J gave up 4 bases, with 14 bases separating them. CDR3 sequence: CASSLVEGGSYNSPLHF. The CDR3 coding sequence is TGCGCCAGCAGCTTGGTTGAAGGGGGAAGTTATAATTCACCCCTCCACTTT. The entire variable domain, with the rest obtained from reference TRBV5-1 and TRBJ1-6, is as follows: KAGVTQTPRYLIKTRGQQVTLSCSPISGHRSVSWYQQTPGQGLQFLFEYFSETQRNKGNFPGRFSGRQFSNSRSEMNVSTLELGDSALYLCASSLVEGGSYNSPLHFGNGTRLTVT.

This clonotype was seen more than once but under ten times. The chain is built from TRBV7-2 and TRBJ1-1; a possible D gene is TRBD1 (5 bases). Germline V gene lookup returns CDR1 SGHTA and CDR2 FQGNSA. The CDR3 loop spans 14 amino acids. The V end lost 5 bases, the J end lost 3 bases, and 13 bases lay between the germline ends. The CDR3 DNA reads as TGTGCCAGCAGCGAATTCGTGGGGGACACTGAAGCTTTCTTT. Protein product: CASSEFVGDTEAFF.

This clonotype was seen many times. The rearrangement uses TRBV7-2 and TRBJ2-7; D perhaps matches TRBD1 (6 bases). Germline values: CDR1 SGHTA, CDR2 FQGNSA. V was clipped by 5 bases and J by 3 bases, with 11 bases between them. This CDR3 contains 13 residues. CDR3 sequence: CASSIQQGYEQYV. The CDR3 DNA follows: TGTGCCAGCAGCATACAACAGGGCTACGAGCAGTACGTC.

This clonotype was seen more than once but under ten times. This chain uses TRBV15 with TRBJ2-1; D uncertain. Germline V gene sequence: CDR1 LNHNV, CDR2 YYDKDF (reference sequence). The CDR3 has 15 residues. V was trimmed by 5 bases and J by 5 bases, leaving 16 bases between them. CDR3 sequence: CATSGYKAVDNEQFF. For the CDR3, the DNA is TGTGCCACCAGCGGGTACAAGGCGGTGGACAATGAGCAGTTCTTC.

Only a few counts were recorded for this clonotype. CDR3 protein: CASSSYGRGSTEAFF. The CDR3 DNA is TGTGCCAGCAGCTCGTACGGCCGGGGCTCGACTGAAGCTTTCTTT. The chain has TRBV7-9 and TRBJ1-1, with D possibly TRBD1 on 5 matching bases. The CDR3 extends over 15 amino acids. V gave up 4 bases and J gave up 5 bases, with 17 bases separating them. Germline V gene data show CDR1 as SEHNR and CDR2 as FQNEAQ (reference sequence).

In its sample, this clonotype was seen a few times. The rearrangement uses TRBV4-1 and TRBJ2-2; 9 bases map to TRBD1. The CDR3 totals 15 residues. V shed 4 bases and J 5 bases; nucleotides not matched to a gene: 5. The germline V gene has CDR1 MGHRA and CDR2 YSYEKL. Here the CDR3 reads CASSRTGDSTGELFF. The CDR3 bases are TGCGCCAGCAGCCGGACAGGGGACTCTACCGGGGAGCTGTTTTTT.

This sequence joins TRBV12-3 or TRBV12-4 and TRBJ1-1; D is unresolved. The CDR3 extends over 13 amino acids. The V end lost 6 bases, the J end lost 0 bases, and 8 bases lay between the germline ends. The CDR3 sequence is CASRRPMNTEAFF. The CDR3 DNA is TGTGCCAGCAGAAGACCGATGAACACTGAAGCTTTCTTT.

J is TRBJ1-2 and V is TRBV28; 7 positions agree with TRBD1. CDR1 and CDR2 from the germline V gene are MDHEN and SYDVKM. Germline trimming cut 6 bases from V and 7 bases from J; bases unmatched to any gene: 5. CDR3 length equals 12 residues. The CDR3 here is CASSQTGLGYTF. The CDR3, as DNA: TGTGCCAGCAGCCAGACAGGGCTTGGCTACACCTTC.

The table lists this clonotype with a few counts. The rearrangement uses TRBV7-2 and TRBJ2-3; no clear D. The CDR3 consists of 15 residues. Germline V lookup: CDR1 SGHTA, CDR2 FQGNSA. Trimming cost V 6 bases and J 0 bases, with 13 bases left between them. In DNA form, the CDR3 reads TGTGCCAGCAGTAGAGCATATTCTAGCACAGATACGCAGTATTTT. This codes for CASSRAYSSTDTQYF.

The rearrangement uses TRBV15 and TRBJ2-4; D gene uncertain. CDR3 length: 15 amino acids. Germline CDR1 reads LNHNV; CDR2 reads YYDKDF (reference sequence). V lost 1 base to trimming and J lost 3 bases, with 10 bases between them. Written as DNA, the CDR3 is TGTGCCACCAGCAGAGCGGGCTGGGGCAAAAACATTCAGTACTTC. It codes for CATSRAGWGKNIQYF.

The chain is built from TRBV5-1 and TRBJ2-2; D is uncertain. The CDR3 spans 14 residues. Trimming shortened V by 2 bases and J by 3 bases, and 8 bases separated the two germline ends. Germline assignment: CDR1 SGHRS and CDR2 YFSETQ. The CDR3 DNA is TGCGCCAGCAGCTTCCCGAGTGACACCGGGGAGCTGTTTTTT. As protein: CASSFPSDTGELFF.

This clonotype was observed a handful of times. The V and J genes are TRBV4-3 and TRBJ1-1; D remains unclear. Trimming shortened V by 2 bases and J by 4 bases, and 8 bases separated the two germline ends. The germline gives CDR1 LGHNA, CDR2 YSLEER. The CDR3 consists of 13 residues. The CDR3 region is CASSQPPTTEAFF. CDR3 coding DNA: TGCGCCAGCAGCCAACCTCCGACCACTGAAGCTTTCTTT.

In its sample, this clonotype was seen a few times. Written as DNA, the CDR3 is TGTGCCAGCAGCGGCTTCAAGAGGAGGGGTAGCGCTGAAGCTTTCTTT. It codes for CASSGFKRRGSAEAFF. The V gene is TRBV6-2 or TRBV6-3, the J gene TRBJ1-1, with D possibly TRBD1 on 5 matching bases. CDR3 length equals 16 residues. CDR1 MNHEY and CDR2 SVGEGT come from the germline V gene. Trimming left V 6 bases short and J 6 bases short, with 23 bases between.

This clonotype appeared a few times. V is TRBV5-5 and J is TRBJ1-2; 8 bases match TRBD1. Germline trimming cut 0 bases from V and 4 bases from J; bases unmatched to any gene: 14. Germline assignment: CDR1 SGHKS and CDR2 YYEKEE (reference sequence). The CDR3 has 18 amino acids. CDR3 loop: CASSLGLIRDRISYGYTF. CDR3 DNA sequence: TGTGCCAGCAGCTTGGGGTTAATACGGGACAGGATATCCTATGGCTACACCTTC.

In this sample, this clonotype turned up a few times. The chain is built from TRBV12-3 or TRBV12-4 and TRBJ1-2; D is uncertain. There are 15 residues in the CDR3. Trimming shortened V by 6 bases and J by 8 bases, and 22 bases separated the two germline ends. For the CDR3, the DNA is TGTGCCAGCAGCCCTTTCGGGCCCGAAGGATACGGCTACACCTTC. It is translated as CASSPFGPEGYGYTF.

The V gene is TRBV20-1, the J gene TRBJ2-3; TRBD2 matches 7 bases. Germline trimming cut 6 bases from V and 0 bases from J; bases unmatched to any gene: 3. This CDR3 is built from 13 residues. Looked up from germline, CDR1 is DFQATT and CDR2 is SNEGSKA (reference sequence). The CDR3 coding sequence is TGCAGTGCCGCGGGGGTCAGCACAGATACGCAGTATTTT. Translating gives CSAAGVSTDTQYF.

This chain joins TRBV29-1 and TRBJ2-5; D is perhaps TRBD1 or TRBD2 (5 bases each). Germline V gene lookup returns CDR1 SQVTM and CDR2 ANQGSEA. The CDR3 sequence is 14 residues long. The V gene lost 5 bases and the J gene lost 2 bases, with 15 bases spanning the gap. For the CDR3, the DNA is TGCAGCGTTCCAGAGGGGCAGGGACAAGAGACCCAGTACTTC. This translates into CSVPEGQGQETQYF.

The chain uses TRBV3-1 and TRBJ2-3; 11 positions match TRBD2. Germline lookup yields CDR1 LGHDT and CDR2 YNNKEL (reference sequence). V was pared by 3 bases and J by 1 base, with 3 bases of the junction left unmatched. CDR3 length equals 16 residues. CDR3 amino acids: CASSHYSGGGTDTQYF. The DNA for the CDR3 is TGTGCCAGCAGCCATTATAGCGGGGGGGGCACAGATACGCAGTATTTT.

The chain uses TRBV6-1 and TRBJ1-6; D possibly corresponds to TRBD1 (5 bases). V was trimmed by 3 bases and J by 14 bases, leaving 14 bases between them. CDR3 size: 13 residues. Germline CDR1 and CDR2: MNHNS and SASEGT. CDR3: CASSDRGLKTLHF. The CDR3, as DNA: TGTGCCAGCAGTGATAGGGGTTTGAAGACCCTCCACTTT.